This T cell receptor (beta chain) was sequenced in a study of blood T cell repertoires in COVID-19. Background on the study: There were acute and convalescent COVID-19 samples, and they came from the United States, Italy and Spain. The analysed material was cDNA or gDNA that came from T cells, B-cell-depleted T cells, or PBMCs.

The CDR3 covers 12 residues. Trimming removed 2 bases at V and 5 bases at J, with 4 bases between. Germline V CDR1 and CDR2: SGHTA, FQGNSA. How the authors handled the data: Researchers report that nucleated cell counts were estimated from reference gene primer amplification. Clones were read by immunoSEQ multiplex PCR, and TCRdb kept only the in-frame ones, dropping some. The V and J calls and clone size come from that table; D and trimming were worked out from the DNA. Altogether around 260,000 clones are present, around 86% being singletons, with the ten largest covering 3%. The clonotype comes from a woman between 25 and 40 years old with active or convalescent COVID-19. The sequenced material came from peripheral blood. The rearrangement joins TRBV7-2 to TRBJ2-4; unclear D gene. CDR3 sequence reads: CASSLTENIQYF. The CDR3 DNA sequence: TGTGCCAGCAGCTTAACAGAAAACATTCAGTACTTC.